This TCR beta chain comes out of a study of circulating and synovial CD4+ cells in juvenile arthritis. Sequencing was performed with immunoSEQ multiplex PCR; in TCRdb, only in-frame clones are kept and a portion is missing. The data show about 3,200 clones, more than 70% seen once. The V and J ends lost 0 bases and 6 bases respectively, with 12 bases between them. Germline assignment: CDR1 SGHDT and CDR2 YYEEEE. This CDR3 is 14 amino acids long. This chain links TRBV5-6 with TRBJ1-2; D unclear. The receptor comes from a human donor with juvenile idiopathic arthritis. Sequencing used CD4+ T cells from synovial fluid. The CDR3 spells CASSLALEADGYTF. CDR3 bases: TGTGCCAGCAGCTTGGCCCTAGAGGCGGATGGCTACACCTTC.